Included here is one T cell receptor beta chain sequence, with context. The target antigen is unknown. The sample is drawn from a study of CD8 T cells in ankylosing spondylitis. Study-level results: In ankylosing spondylitis patients, matched synovial fluid reportedly showed significant enrichment of disease-linked clones. Previous work reported some of these motif variants in the synovial fluid and blood of reactive arthritis. A TCR beta motif made of fewer than ten highly homologous variants seemed typical of ankylosing spondylitis blood. CD8+ by phenotype, disease-linked clones were relatively rare in peripheral blood.

5'-RACE, quantitative and with molecular barcodes, yielded the TCR beta libraries. From the 5' RACE reads, TCRdb called clonotypes with MiXCR, one entry per CDR3 protein. The sample shows around 430,000 distinct CDR3 sequences, approximately 17% of them seen only once. The germline V gene has CDR1 SGHVS and CDR2 FNYEAQ. The CDR3 runs 18 residues. The V end was cut by 5 bases, the J end by 2 bases, with 24 bases between. The V call is TRBV7-6, the J call TRBJ1-2; D is possibly TRBD1 (5 bases). This clonotype was obtained from a male donor with ankylosing spondylitis. The sequenced sample was blood, either unsorted or a sorted T cell fraction (not recorded which). CDR3 protein: CASSPQFSRAHTNYGYTF. Written as DNA, the CDR3 is TGTGCCAGCAGCCCACAATTTAGCAGGGCACATACAAACTATGGCTACACCTTC.